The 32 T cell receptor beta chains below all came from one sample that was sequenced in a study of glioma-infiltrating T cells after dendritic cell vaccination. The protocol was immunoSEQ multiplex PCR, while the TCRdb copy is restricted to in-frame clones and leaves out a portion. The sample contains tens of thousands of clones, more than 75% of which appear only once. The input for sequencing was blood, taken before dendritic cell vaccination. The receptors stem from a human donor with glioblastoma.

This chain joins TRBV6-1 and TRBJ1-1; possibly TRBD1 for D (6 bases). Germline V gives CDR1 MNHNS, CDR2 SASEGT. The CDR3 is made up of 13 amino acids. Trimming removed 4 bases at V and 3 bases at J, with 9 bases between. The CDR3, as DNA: TGTGCCAGCAGTGGGGACACCTACACTGAAGCTTTCTTT. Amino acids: CASSGDTYTEAFF.

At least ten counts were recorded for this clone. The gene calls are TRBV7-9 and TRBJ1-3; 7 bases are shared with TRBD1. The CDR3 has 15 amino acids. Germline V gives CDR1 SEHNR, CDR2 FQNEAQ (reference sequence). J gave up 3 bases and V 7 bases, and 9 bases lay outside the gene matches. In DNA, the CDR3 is TGTGCCAGCATGCCGACAGGGACCTTTGGAAACACCATATATTTT. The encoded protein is CASMPTGTFGNTIYF.

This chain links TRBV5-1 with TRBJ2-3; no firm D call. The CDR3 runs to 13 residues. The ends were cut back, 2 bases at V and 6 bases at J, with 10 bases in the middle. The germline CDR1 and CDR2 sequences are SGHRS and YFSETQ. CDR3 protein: CASSFYSSDTQYF. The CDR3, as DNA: TGCGCCAGCAGCTTTTATAGTTCGGATACGCAGTATTTT.

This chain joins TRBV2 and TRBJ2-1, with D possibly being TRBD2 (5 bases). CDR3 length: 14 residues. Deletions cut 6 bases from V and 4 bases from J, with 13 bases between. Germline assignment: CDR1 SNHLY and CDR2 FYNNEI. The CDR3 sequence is CASRDSIGYNEQFF. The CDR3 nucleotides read TGTGCCAGCAGGGACTCCATTGGATACAATGAGCAGTTCTTC.

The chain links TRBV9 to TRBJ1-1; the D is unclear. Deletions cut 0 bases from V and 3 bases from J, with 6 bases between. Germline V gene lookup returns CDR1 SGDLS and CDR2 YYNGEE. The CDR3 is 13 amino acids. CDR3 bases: TGTGCCAGCAGCGTAGGGCGGGACACTGAAGCTTTCTTT. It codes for CASSVGRDTEAFF.

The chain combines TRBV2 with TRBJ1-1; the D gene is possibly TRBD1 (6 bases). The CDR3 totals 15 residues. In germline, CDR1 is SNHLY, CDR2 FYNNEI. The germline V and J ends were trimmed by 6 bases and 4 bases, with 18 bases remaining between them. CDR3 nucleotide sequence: TGTGCCAGCAGGCTCTTCAGGGGTGGTGGCACTGAAGCTTTCTTT. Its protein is CASRLFRGGGTEAFF.

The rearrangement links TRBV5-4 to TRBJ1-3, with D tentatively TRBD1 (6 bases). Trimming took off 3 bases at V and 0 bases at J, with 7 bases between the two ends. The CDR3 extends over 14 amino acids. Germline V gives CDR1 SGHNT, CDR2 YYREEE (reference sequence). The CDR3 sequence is CASSYRDSGNTIYF. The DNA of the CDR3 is TGTGCCAGCAGCTACAGGGACTCTGGAAACACCATATATTTT.

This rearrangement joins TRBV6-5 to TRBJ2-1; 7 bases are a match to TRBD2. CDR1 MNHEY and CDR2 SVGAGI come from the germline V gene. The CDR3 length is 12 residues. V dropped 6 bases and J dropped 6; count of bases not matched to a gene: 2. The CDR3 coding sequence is TGTGCCAGCAGACCTAGCGGCAATGAGCAGTTCTTC. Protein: CASRPSGNEQFF.

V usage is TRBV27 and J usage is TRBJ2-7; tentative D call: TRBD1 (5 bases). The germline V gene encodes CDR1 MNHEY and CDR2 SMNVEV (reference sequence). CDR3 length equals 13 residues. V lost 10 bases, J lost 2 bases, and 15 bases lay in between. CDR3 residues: CANPRQKPYEQYF. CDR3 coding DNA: TGTGCCAACCCGAGACAGAAACCCTACGAGCAGTACTTC.

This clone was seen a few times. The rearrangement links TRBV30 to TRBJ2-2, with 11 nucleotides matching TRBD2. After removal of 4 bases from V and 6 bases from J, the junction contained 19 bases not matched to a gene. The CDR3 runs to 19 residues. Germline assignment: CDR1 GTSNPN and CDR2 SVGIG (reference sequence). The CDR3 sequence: CAWNKGLAASARKSGELFF. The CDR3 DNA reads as TGTGCCTGGAATAAGGGACTAGCGGCCTCCGCCCGTAAATCCGGGGAGCTGTTTTTT.

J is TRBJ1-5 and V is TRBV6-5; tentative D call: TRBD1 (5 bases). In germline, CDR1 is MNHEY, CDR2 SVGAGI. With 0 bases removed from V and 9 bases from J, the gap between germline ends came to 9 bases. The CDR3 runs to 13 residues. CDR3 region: CASSYSAQGPQHF. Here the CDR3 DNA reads TGTGCCAGCAGTTACTCGGCCCAGGGGCCCCAGCATTTT.

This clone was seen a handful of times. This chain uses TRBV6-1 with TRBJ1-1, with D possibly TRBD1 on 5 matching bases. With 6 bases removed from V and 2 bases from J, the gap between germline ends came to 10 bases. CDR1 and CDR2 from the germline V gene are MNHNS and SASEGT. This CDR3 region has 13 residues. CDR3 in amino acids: CASRKGVNTEAFF. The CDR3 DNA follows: TGTGCCAGCAGGAAAGGGGTTAACACTGAAGCTTTCTTT.

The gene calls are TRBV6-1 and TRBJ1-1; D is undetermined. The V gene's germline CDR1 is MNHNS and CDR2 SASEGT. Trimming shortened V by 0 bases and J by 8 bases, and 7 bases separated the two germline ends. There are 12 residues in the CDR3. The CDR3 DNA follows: TGTGCCAGCAGTGAAGCGTGGGCAGAAGCTTTCTTT. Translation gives CASSEAWAEAFF.

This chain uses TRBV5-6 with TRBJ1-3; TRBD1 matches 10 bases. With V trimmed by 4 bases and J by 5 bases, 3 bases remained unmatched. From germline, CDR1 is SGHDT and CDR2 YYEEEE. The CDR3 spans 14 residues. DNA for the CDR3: TGTGCCAGCAGCCTGGGACAGGGGAGAAACACCATATATTTT. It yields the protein CASSLGQGRNTIYF.

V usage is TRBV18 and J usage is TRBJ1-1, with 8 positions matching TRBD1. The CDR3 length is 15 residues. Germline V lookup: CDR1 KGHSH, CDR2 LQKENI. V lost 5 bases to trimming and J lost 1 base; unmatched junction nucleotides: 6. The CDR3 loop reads CASSAGQAQNTEAFF. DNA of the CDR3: TGTGCCAGCTCAGCGGGACAGGCTCAGAACACTGAAGCTTTCTTT.

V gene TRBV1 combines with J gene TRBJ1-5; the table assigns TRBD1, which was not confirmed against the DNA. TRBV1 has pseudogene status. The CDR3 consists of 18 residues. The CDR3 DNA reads TGCACCAGCAGCCAAGATCTTCAGGCAGACAAGGGCAATCAGCCCCAGCATTTT. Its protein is CTSSQDLQADKGNQPQHF.

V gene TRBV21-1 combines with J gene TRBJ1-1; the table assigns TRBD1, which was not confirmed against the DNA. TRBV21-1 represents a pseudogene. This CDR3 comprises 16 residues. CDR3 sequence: CASSKVHLDRGPEAFF. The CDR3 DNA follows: TGTGCCAGCAGCAAAGTCCACTTGGACAGGGGGCCGGAAGCTTTCTTT.

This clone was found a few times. CDR3 nucleotides: TGTGCCAGCAGCTTGGAGCCAAGATCCTACGAGCAGTACTTC. Its protein product is CASSLEPRSYEQYF. The chain joins TRBV5-6 to TRBJ2-7; unclear D gene. The CDR3 spans 14 residues. Germline assignment: CDR1 SGHDT and CDR2 YYEEEE. V shed 0 bases and J shed 1 base, with 8 bases lying between them.

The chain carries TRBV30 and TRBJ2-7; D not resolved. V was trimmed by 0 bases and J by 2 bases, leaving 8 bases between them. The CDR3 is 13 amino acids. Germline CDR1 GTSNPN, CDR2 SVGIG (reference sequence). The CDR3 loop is CAWSVNRAYEQYF. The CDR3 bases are TGTGCCTGGAGTGTAAACCGGGCCTACGAGCAGTACTTC. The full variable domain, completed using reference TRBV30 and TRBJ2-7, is SQTIHQWPATLVQPVGSPLSLECTVEGTSNPNLYWYRQAAGRGLQLLFYSVGIGQISSEVPQNLSASRPQDRQFILSSKKLLLSDSGFYLCAWSVNRAYEQYFGPGTRLTVT.

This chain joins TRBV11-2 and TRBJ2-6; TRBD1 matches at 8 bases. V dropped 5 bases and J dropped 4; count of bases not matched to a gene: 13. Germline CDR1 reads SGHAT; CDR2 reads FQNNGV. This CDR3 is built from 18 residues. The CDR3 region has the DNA TGTGCCAGCAGCCCTGGACAGGGTAACTCTCCCGGGGCCAACGTCCTGACTTTC. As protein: CASSPGQGNSPGANVLTF.

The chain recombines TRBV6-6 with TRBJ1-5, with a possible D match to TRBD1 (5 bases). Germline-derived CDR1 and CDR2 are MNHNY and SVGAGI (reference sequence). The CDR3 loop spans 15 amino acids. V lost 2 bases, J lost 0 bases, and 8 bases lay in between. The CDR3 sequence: CASSYGGNSNQPQHF. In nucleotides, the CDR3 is TGTGCCAGCAGTTACGGGGGGAATAGCAATCAGCCCCAGCATTTT.

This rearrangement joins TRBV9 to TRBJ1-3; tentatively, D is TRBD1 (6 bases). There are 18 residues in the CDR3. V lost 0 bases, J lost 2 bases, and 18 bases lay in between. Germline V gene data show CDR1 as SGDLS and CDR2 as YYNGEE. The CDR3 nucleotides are TGTGCCAGCAGCGTAGGGTTAGGTCGGGGGGCGGCTGGAAACACCATATATTTT. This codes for CASSVGLGRGAAGNTIYF.

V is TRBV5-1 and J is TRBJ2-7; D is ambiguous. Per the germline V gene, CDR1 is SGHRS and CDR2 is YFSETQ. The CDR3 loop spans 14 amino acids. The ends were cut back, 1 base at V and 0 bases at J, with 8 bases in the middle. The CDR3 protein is CASSLMVSSYEQYF. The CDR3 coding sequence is TGCGCCAGCAGCTTGATGGTTAGCTCCTACGAGCAGTACTTC.

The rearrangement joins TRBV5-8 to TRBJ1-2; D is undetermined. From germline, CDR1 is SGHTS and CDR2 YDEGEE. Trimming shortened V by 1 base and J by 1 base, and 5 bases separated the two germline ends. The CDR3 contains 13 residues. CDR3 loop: CASSLSHNYGYTF. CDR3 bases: TGTGCCAGCAGCTTGAGCCATAACTATGGCTACACCTTC. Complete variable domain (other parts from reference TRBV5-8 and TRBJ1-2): EAGVTQSPTHLIKTRGQQATLRCSPISGHTSVYWYQQALGLGLQFLLWYDEGEERNRGNFPPRFSGRQFPNYSSELNVNALELEDSALYLCASSLSHNYGYTFGSGTRLTVV.

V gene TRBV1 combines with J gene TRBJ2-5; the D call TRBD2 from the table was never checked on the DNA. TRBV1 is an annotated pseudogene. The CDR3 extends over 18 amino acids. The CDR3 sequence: CTSSQDRDSGNSQETQYF. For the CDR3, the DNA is TGCACCAGCAGCCAAGATCGGGATAGCGGGAATAGCCAAGAGACCCAGTACTTC.

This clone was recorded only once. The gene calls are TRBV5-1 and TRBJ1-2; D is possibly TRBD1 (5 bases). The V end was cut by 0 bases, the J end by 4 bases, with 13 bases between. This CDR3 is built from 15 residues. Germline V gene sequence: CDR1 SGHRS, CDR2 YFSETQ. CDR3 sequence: CASSLATLTAYGYTF. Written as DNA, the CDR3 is TGCGCCAGCAGCTTGGCCACTTTGACAGCCTATGGCTACACCTTC. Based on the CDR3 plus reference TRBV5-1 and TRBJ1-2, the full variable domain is KAGVTQTPRYLIKTRGQQVTLSCSPISGHRSVSWYQQTPGQGLQFLFEYFSETQRNKGNFPGRFSGRQFSNSRSEMNVSTLELGDSALYLCASSLATLTAYGYTFGSGTRLTVV.

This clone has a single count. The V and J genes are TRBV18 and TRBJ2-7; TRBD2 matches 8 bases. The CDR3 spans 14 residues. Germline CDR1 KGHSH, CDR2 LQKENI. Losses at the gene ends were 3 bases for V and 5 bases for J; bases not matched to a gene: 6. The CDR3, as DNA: TGTGCCAGCTCACCGGGACTAGTGGGAAACGAGCAGTACTTC. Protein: CASSPGLVGNEQYF.

The CDR3 here is CASSLASNRGRTETQYF. CDR3 DNA: TGTGCCAGCAGCTTGGCTTCGAACAGGGGGCGAACCGAGACCCAGTACTTC. V gene TRBV11-3 combines with J gene TRBJ2-5; the match to TRBD1 covers 9 bases. The CDR3 runs to 17 residues. V trimming: 3 bases; J trimming: 5 bases; junction bases outside the gene matches: 13. Germline CDR1 is SGHNT and CDR2 is YENEEA.

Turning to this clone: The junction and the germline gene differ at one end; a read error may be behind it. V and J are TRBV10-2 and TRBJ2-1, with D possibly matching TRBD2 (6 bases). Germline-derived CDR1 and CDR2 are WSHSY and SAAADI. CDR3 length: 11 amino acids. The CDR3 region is CASSETSPAIF. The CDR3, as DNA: TGCGCCAGCAGTGAAACTAGCCCCGCGATCTTC.

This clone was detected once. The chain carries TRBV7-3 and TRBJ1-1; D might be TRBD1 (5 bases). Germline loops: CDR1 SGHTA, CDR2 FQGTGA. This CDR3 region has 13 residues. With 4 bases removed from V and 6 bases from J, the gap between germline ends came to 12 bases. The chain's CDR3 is CASSSTVGAEAFF. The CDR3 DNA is TGTGCCAGCAGCTCGACAGTTGGCGCTGAAGCTTTCTTT.

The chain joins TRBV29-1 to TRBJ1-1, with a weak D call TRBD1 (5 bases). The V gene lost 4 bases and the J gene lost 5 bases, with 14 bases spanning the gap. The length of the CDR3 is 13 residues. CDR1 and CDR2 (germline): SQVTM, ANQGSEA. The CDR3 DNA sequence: TGCAGCGTTGCGGGGGGGATTGGGACTGAAGCTTTCTTT. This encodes CSVAGGIGTEAFF. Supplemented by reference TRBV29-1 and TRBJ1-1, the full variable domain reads SAVISQKPSRDICQRGTSLTIQCQVDSQVTMMFWYRQQPGQSLTLIATANQGSEATYESGFVIDKFPISRPNLTFSTLTVSNMSPEDSSIYLCSVAGGIGTEAFFGQGTRLTVV.

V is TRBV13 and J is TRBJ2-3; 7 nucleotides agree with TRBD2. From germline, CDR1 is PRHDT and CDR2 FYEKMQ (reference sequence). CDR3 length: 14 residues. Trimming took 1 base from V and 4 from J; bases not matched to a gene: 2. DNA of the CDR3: TGTGCCAGCAGCTTAGCGGGGAGGGCAGATACGCAGTATTTT. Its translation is CASSLAGRADTQYF.